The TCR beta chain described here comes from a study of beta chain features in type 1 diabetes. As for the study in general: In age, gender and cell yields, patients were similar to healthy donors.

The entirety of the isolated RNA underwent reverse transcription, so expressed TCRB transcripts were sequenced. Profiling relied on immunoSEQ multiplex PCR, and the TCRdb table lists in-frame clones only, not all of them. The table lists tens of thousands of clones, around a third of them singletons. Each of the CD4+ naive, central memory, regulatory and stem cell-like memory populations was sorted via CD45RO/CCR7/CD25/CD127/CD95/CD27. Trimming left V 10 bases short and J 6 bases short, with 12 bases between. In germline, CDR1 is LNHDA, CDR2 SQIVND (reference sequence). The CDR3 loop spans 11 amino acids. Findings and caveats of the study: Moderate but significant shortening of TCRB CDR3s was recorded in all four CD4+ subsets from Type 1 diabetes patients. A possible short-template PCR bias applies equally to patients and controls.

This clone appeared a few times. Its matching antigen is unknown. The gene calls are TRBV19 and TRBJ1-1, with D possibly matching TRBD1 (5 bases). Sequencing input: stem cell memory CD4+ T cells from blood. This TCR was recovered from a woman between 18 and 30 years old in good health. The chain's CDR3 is CATAGQAEAFF. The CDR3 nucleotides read TGTGCCACGGCTGGACAAGCTGAAGCTTTCTTT.